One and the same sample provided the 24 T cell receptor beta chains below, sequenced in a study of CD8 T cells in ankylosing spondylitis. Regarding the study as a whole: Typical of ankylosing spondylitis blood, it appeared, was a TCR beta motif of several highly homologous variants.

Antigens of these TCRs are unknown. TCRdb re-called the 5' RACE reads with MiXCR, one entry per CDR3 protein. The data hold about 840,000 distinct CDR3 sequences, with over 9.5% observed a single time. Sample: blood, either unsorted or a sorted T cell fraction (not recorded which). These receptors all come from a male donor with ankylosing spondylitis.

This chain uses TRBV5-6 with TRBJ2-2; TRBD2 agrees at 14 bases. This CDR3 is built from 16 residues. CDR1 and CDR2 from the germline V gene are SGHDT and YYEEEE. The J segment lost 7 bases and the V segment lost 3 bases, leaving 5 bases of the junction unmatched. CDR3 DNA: TGTGCCAGCAGCTCCGGACTAGCGGGGGGACGCGGGGAGCTGTTTTTT. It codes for CASSSGLAGGRGELFF.

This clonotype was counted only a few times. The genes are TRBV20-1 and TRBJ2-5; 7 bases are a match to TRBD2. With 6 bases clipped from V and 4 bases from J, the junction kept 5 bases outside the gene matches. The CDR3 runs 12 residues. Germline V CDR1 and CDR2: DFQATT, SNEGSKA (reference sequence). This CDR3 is CSALWEGETQYF. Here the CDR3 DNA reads TGCAGTGCCCTTTGGGAGGGAGAGACCCAGTACTTC.

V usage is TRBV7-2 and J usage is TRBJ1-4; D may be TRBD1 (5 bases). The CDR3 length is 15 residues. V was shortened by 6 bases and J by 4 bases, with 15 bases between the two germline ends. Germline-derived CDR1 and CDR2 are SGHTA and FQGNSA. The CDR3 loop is CASSLTGQGNEKLFF. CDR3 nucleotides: TGTGCCAGCAGTTTAACGGGGCAGGGTAATGAAAAACTGTTTTTT.

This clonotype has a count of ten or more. The CDR3 nucleotides are TGTGCCAGCAGCTTGGTCGGTGGATTTATCAAGACCCAGTACTTC. This gives the protein CASSLVGGFIKTQYF. The chain employs TRBV5-5 and TRBJ2-5; no clear D gene. Trimming left V 0 bases short and J 6 bases short, with 15 bases between. Germline V CDR1 and CDR2: SGHKS, YYEKEE (reference sequence). The CDR3 is 15 amino acids.

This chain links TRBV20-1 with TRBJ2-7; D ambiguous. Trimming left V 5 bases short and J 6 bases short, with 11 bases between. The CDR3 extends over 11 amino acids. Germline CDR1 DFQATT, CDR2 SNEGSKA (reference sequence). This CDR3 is CSAETVSEQYF. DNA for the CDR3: TGCAGTGCTGAAACAGTTTCCGAGCAGTACTTC.

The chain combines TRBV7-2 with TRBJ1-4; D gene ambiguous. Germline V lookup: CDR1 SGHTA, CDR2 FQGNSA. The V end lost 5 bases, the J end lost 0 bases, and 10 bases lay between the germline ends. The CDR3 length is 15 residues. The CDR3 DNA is TGTGCCAGCAGCCGCACCGGCCCAACTAATGAAAAACTGTTTTTT. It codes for CASSRTGPTNEKLFF.

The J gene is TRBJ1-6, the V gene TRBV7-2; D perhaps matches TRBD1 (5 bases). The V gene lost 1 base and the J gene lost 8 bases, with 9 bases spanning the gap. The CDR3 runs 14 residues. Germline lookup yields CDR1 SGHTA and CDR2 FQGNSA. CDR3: CASSLGWGDSPLHF. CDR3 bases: TGTGCCAGCAGCTTAGGATGGGGCGATTCACCCCTCCACTTT.

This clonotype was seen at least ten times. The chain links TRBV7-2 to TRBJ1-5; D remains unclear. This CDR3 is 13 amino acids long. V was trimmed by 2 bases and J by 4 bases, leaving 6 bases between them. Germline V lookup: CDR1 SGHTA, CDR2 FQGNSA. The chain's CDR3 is CASSLYRNQPQHF. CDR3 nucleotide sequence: TGTGCCAGCAGCTTATACAGAAATCAGCCCCAGCATTTT.

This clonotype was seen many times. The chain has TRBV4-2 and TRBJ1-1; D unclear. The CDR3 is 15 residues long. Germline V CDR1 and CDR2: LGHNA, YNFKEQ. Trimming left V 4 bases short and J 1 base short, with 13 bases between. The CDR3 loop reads CASSLRRRENTEAFF. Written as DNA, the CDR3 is TGTGCCAGCAGCCTTAGGAGAAGGGAGAACACTGAAGCTTTCTTT.

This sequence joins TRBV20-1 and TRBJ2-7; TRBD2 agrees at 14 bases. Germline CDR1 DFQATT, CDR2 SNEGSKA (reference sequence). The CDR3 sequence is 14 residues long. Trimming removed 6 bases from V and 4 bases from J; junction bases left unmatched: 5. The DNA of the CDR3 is TGCAGTGCCGAGGGACTAGCGGGAGTGTACGAGCAGTACTTC. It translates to CSAEGLAGVYEQYF.

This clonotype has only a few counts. DNA of the CDR3: TGTGCCAGCAGCCGAACTACGGGGGGACAAGATACCGGGGAGCTGTTTTTT. Its translation: CASSRTTGGQDTGELFF. V and J are TRBV4-2 and TRBJ2-2, with D possibly TRBD2 on 7 matching bases. CDR1 and CDR2 (germline): LGHNA, YNFKEQ. CDR3 length equals 17 residues. V was shortened by 4 bases and J by 5 bases, with 20 bases between the two germline ends.

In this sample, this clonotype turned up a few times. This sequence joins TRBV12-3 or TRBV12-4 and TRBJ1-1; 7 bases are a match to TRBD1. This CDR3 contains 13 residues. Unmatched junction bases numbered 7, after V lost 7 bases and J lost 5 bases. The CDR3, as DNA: TGTGCCAGCACCTCCGGACAGGTAACTGAAGCTTTCTTT. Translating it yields CASTSGQVTEAFF.

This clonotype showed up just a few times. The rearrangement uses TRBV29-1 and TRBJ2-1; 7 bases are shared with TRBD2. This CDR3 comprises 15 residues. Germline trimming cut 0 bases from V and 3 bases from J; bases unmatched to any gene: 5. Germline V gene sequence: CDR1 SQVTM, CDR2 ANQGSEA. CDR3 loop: CSVEDLSGYYNEQFF. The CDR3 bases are TGCAGCGTTGAAGACCTTAGCGGGTACTACAATGAGCAGTTCTTC.

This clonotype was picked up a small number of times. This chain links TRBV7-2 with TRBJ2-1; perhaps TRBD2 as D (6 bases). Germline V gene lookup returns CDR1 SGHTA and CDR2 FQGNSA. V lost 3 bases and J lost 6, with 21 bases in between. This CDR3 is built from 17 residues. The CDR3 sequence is CASSFANLGGSGNEQFF. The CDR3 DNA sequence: TGTGCCAGCAGCTTTGCGAATTTGGGAGGATCAGGCAATGAGCAGTTCTTC.

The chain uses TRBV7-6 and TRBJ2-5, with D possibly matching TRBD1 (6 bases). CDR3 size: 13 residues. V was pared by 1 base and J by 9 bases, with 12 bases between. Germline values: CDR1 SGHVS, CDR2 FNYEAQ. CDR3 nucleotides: TGTGCCAGCAGCTTAGAGGGGGAAGGGGCCCAGTACTTC. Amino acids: CASSLEGEGAQYF.

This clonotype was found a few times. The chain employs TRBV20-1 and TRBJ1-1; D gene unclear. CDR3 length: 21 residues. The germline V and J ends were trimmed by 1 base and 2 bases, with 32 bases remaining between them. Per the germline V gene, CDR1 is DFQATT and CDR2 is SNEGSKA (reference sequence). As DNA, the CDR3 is TGCAGTGCTAGAGCCGCTAGAGCAATAACCTCCCGGGTTAGGGTAAACACTGAAGCTTTCTTT. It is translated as CSARAARAITSRVRVNTEAFF.

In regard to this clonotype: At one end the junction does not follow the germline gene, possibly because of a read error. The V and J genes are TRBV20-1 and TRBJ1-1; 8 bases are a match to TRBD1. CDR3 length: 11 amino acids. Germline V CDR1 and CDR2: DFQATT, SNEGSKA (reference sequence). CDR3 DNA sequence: TGCAGTGCTCACAGGGGGACCTCGGGGAACTTT. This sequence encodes CSAHRGTSGNF.

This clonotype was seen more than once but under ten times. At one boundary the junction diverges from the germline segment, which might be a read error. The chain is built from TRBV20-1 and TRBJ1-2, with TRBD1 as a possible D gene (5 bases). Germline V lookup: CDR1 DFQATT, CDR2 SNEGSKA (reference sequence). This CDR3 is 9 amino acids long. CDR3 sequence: CSARGGLNF. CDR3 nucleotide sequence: TGCAGTGCTAGAGGGGGACTCAACTTC.

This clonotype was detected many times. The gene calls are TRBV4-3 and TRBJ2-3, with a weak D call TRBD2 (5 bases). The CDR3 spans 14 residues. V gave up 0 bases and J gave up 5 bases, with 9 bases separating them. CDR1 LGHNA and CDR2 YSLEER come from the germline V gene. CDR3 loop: CASSQDRGLDTQYF. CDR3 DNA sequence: TGCGCCAGCAGCCAAGATCGGGGTCTAGATACGCAGTATTTT.

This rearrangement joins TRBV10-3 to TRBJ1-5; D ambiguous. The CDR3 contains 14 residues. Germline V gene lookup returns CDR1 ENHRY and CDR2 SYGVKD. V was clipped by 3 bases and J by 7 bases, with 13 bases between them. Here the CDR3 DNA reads TGTGCCATCAGTGACCCCGGGGTGAAACAGCCCCAGCATTTT. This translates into CAISDPGVKQPQHF.

DNA of the CDR3: TGCAGTGCTAGAGCCTGGGGGGTCTATGGCTACACCTTC. Translating it yields CSARAWGVYGYTF. V usage is TRBV20-1 and J usage is TRBJ1-2, with D perhaps matching TRBD1 (5 bases). With 1 base removed from V and 4 bases from J, the gap between germline ends came to 10 bases. The CDR3 length is 13 residues. Germline V gene sequence: CDR1 DFQATT, CDR2 SNEGSKA (reference sequence).

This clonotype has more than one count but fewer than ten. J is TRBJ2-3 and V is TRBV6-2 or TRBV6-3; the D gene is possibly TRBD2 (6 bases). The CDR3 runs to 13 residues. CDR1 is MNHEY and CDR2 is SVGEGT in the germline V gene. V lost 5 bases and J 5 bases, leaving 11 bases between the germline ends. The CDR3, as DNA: TGTGCCAGCAGTAATCGGGGGTTAGATACGCAGTATTTT. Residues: CASSNRGLDTQYF.

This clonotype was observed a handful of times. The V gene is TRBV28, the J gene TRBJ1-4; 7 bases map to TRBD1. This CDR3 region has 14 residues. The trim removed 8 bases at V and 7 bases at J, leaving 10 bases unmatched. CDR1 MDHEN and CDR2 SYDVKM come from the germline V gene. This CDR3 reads CASWNRGRGEKLFF. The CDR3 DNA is TGTGCCAGCTGGAACAGGGGCAGGGGTGAAAAACTGTTTTTT.

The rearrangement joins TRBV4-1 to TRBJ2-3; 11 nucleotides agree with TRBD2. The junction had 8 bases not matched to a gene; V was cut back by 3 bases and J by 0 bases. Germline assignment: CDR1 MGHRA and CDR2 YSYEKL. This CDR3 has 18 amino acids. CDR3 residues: CASSHGTSGIVSTDTQYF. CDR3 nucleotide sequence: TGCGCCAGCAGCCACGGGACTAGCGGTATCGTTAGCACAGATACGCAGTATTTT.